This T cell receptor (beta chain) is drawn from a study of T cell responses to AZD1222 COVID-19 vaccine (dated by TCRdb to about 2021). With respect to the entire study: AZD1222 recipients given second doses at about 4 weeks or at about 12 weeks were pooled, since spike-specific TCR depth and breadth were not found to differ between the two schedules. TCR sequencing covered over 230 trial participants: 207 given two doses of AZD1222 and about 26 given two doses of MenACWY control vaccine. Enrollment into the trials was organized by age into subgroups of 18-55, 56-69 and 70-plus years, and those subgroups contained roughly 150, 30 and 60 TCR-sequenced participants, respectively. What the work shows at the level of the full study, not this receptor alone: In the small 56-69-year group, the increase in depth fell short of significance, most likely because of low power. Conclusions about previously exposed vaccinees are limited because only five to seven AZD1222 recipients were SARS-CoV-2 seropositive at baseline. Most participants were white British and females outnumbered males, and the authors suggested that clonal diversity may have been underestimated. A significant rise in spike-specific TCR breadth and depth was observed after two AZD1222 doses relative to day 0 and relative to MenACWY recipients. Vaccine-associated CD4 TCRs spanned the whole spike protein, with dominant responses in regions 160-218 and 743-854. Because no samples from the day 14 peak response were available, repertoires could be characterized only after the peak T cell response. Nearly half of unique spike-specific TCRs reportedly recognized epitopes outside regions mutated in the B.1.351 and B.1.1.7 variants.

The trim is 1 base for V and 3 bases for J, with a gap of 9 bases between the germline ends. The CDR3 runs 14 residues from the cysteine to the phenylalanine. The read is trimmed to its CDR3 DNA, 42 bases read in frame from base 1. CDR1 MNHEY and CDR2 SMNVEV were looked up in the germline V gene (reference sequence). In regard to this clone: The target of this receptor is not known. The record has no base qualities; no much larger clone is one base away.

The time point label, read with the paper, signifies: baseline before first vaccination. Vaccinee samples were obtained from the UK trials COV001 and COV002, which included a single-blind randomized controlled phase 2/3 trial of AZD1222 (ChAdOx1 nCoV-19) in healthy adults. Trial participant PBMC samples were collected at day 0 and day 28 after the second dose for TCRbeta chain sequencing. The CDR3 regions of human TCRbeta chains were analyzed by immunosequencing. In the paper's pipeline: TCRs in the repertoires were matched against a reference library of SARS-CoV-2-specific TCRs that had been generated with the MIRA antigen-specificity platform. Breadth was defined as the fraction of unique TCRs that were SARS-CoV-2-associated, and depth was defined as the fraction of total T cells that were SARS-CoV-2-associated. Using the MIRA data, every spike-specific TCR was mapped to the spike region that the TCR reacted to and assigned to either a CD4 or a CD8 class. Log10-transformed breadth and depth values were compared by one-way ANOVA with Sidak's multiple comparisons tests. Held by TCRdb, this immuneACCESS table contains in-frame sequences only and omits some clones. Under half of the omission traces to an unresolved V gene where checked; the cause of the rest is unknown. The DNA gave D and trimming, while V, J and clone size come from that table. The sample profile shows about 120,000 clones; roughly 89% of them were found once. The biggest ten clones account for 5.4% of the sample.

This TCR was recovered from an adult in good health. Sequenced here: peripheral blood, sampled on day 0 of AZD1222 vaccination. The chain is assembled from TRBV27 and TRBJ1-1, with the D gene not confidently named. CDR3 region: CASSLWGRDTEAFF. The nucleotides read TGTGCCAGCAGTTTATGGGGAAGGGACACTGAAGCTTTCTTT.